The present entry profiles one TCR beta chain with its context. Its antigen is as yet unknown. With 60 Vbeta and 13 Jbeta primers, the PCR was carried out. Profiling relied on immunoSEQ multiplex PCR, and the TCRdb table lists in-frame clones only, not all of them. The table gives some 120,000 clones; the top ten clones make up about 3.5% of it. Germline V gene data show CDR1 as GTSNPN and CDR2 as SVGIG (reference sequence). V was clipped by 0 bases and J by 4 bases, with 9 bases between them. CDR3 length equals 13 residues. The sample comes from a study of cytomegalovirus exposure and HLA in healthy donors. Broader study findings: The HLA-A and HLA-B alleles of most subjects were reportedly predicted accurately from TCR beta sequences.

This receptor was obtained from a man aged 18-30 years in good health and CMV-seronegative. The sample comprised PBMCs. The chain uses TRBV30 and TRBJ1-2; D unclear. The CDR3 DNA reads TGTGCCTGGAGTGTACAGACGGCCTATGGCTACACCTTC. The encoded protein is CAWSVQTAYGYTF.